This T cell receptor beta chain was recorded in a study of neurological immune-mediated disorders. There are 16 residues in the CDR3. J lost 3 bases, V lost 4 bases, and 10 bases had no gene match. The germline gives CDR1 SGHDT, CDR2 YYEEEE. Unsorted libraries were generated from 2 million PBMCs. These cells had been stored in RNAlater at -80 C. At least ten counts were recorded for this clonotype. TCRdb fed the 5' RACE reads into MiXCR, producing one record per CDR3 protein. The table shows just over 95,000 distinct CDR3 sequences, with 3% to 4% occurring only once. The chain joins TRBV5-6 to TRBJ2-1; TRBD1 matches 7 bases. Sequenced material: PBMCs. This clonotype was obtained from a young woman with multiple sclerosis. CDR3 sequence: CASSPPGQVGYNEQFF. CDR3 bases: TGTGCCAGCAGCCCGCCAGGACAGGTGGGCTACAATGAGCAGTTCTTC.